This T cell receptor (beta chain) stems from a study of radiation and T cells in renal cell carcinoma. Study-level findings and limits: Top tumor clonotypes rose in blood 2 weeks post-radiation, then contracted.

Time point specified: baseline pretreatment blood. Treatment given: 15 Gy SBRT to primary tumor, nephrectomy 4 weeks later. After SBRT, blood was collected at 2 and 4 weeks, plus baseline. This renal cell carcinoma was of the clear cell type. Trimming removed 5 bases from V and 4 bases from J, with 31 bases in between. CDR1 is ENHRY, CDR2 SYGVKD, per germline. CDR3 size: 20 residues. TCRdb keeps only in-frame clones here, not all; method: immunoSEQ multiplex PCR. The sample yields about 95,000 clones, 70% to 90% seen once. Points on this clone: Its specificity is not known.

The chain is built from TRBV10-3 and TRBJ2-3; perhaps TRBD2 as D (5 bases). This clonotype was obtained from a man aged 50 to 60 with renal cell carcinoma. This specimen consisted of blood, obtained from a patient whose treatment included radiotherapy and nephrectomy. As DNA, the CDR3 is TGTGCCATCAGTTCACCTGACTTGGGGTCGGGATCTTCCGCCGCAGATACGCAGTATTTT. Its translation: CAISSPDLGSGSSAADTQYF.